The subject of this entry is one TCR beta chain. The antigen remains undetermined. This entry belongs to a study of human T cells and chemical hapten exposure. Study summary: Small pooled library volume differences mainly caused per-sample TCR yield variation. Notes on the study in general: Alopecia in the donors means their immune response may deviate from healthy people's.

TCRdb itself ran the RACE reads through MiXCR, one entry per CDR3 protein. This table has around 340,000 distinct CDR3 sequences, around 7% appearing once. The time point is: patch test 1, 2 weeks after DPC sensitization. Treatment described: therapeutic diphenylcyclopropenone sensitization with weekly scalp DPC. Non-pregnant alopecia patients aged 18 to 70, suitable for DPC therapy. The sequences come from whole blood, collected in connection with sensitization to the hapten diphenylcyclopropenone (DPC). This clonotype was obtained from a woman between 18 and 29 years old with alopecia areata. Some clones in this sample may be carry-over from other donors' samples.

The CDR3 nucleotides are TGCAGTGCTAGAGCATTAGATCGCGAGCAGTACTTC. Protein product: CSARALDREQYF. The chain carries TRBV20-1 and TRBJ2-7; the D is unclear. Germline loops: CDR1 DFQATT, CDR2 SNEGSKA (reference sequence). Trimming took off 1 base at V and 6 bases at J, with 10 bases between the two ends. The CDR3 sequence is 12 residues long.